This paragraph reports one T cell receptor beta chain. What it binds is unknown. The record originates from a study of OX40 agonist ivuxolimab in advanced cancers. Findings and limits, study-wide: Antigen targets of the expanded peripheral T cells went undetermined.

No patient had autoimmune disease or received systemic immunosuppression. The data were produced by immunoSEQ multiplex PCR, yet TCRdb's version contains in-frame clones alone and is incomplete. The data contain roughly 80,000 clones, over 75% of them singletons. Germline CDR1 reads MGHRA; CDR2 reads YSYEKL. CDR3 length: 15 residues. V lost 3 bases, J lost 5 bases, and 9 bases stayed unmatched. The receptor was derived from an adult with an advanced solid tumor such as melanoma, head and neck, liver or kidney cancer. This chain links TRBV4-1 with TRBJ1-1; 7 bases align to TRBD1. The sequenced sample was CD4+ or CD8+ T cells sorted from blood, obtained in a trial of the OX40 agonist ivuxolimab. The CDR3 DNA reads as TGCGCCAGCAGCCAGGCGGACAGGAAAGTTACTGAAGCTTTCTTT. Its protein product is CASSQADRKVTEAFF.